The 14 T cell receptor beta chains below all came from one sample that was sequenced in a study of patients with pleural tuberculosis. TCRdb fed the reads into MiXCR, producing one record per CDR3 protein. Among under 55,000 distinct CDR3 sequences listed, approximately 7.5% were seen once. These receptors all come from a human donor with pleural tuberculosis.

This clonotype was counted ten times or more. CDR3 sequence: CAIRDPSDRTDTQYF. Here the CDR3 DNA reads TGTGCCATCAGGGACCCTAGCGACCGCACAGATACGCAGTATTTT. This rearrangement joins TRBV10-3 to TRBJ2-3; a possible D gene is TRBD2 (6 bases). Germline V gene sequence: CDR1 ENHRY, CDR2 SYGVKD. The CDR3 sequence is 15 residues long. V lost 6 bases and J lost 1, with 14 bases in between.

This clonotype was picked up many times. The rearrangement uses TRBV6-1 and TRBJ2-1; 8 positions agree with TRBD2. J was trimmed by 2 bases and V by 5 bases; bases with no gene match: 2. Germline lookup yields CDR1 MNHNS and CDR2 SASEGT. There are 14 residues in the CDR3. The DNA of the CDR3 is TGTGCCAGCAGTAGCGGGAGTACCTACAATGAGCAGTTCTTC. Protein product: CASSSGSTYNEQFF.

This clonotype was detected many times. The V call is TRBV20-1, the J call TRBJ2-4, with D uncertain. Trimming removed 6 bases from V and 1 base from J, with 10 bases in between. CDR1 and CDR2 from the germline V gene are DFQATT and SNEGSKA (reference sequence). The CDR3 sequence is 13 residues long. The CDR3 here is CSAPTWAKNIQYF. CDR3 sequence (DNA): TGCAGTGCACCCACGTGGGCCAAAAACATTCAGTACTTC.

There are many counts of this clonotype. This chain connects TRBV28 to TRBJ1-5, with D possibly matching TRBD1 (5 bases). This CDR3 contains 15 residues. The germline V gene has CDR1 MDHEN and CDR2 SYDVKM. V was clipped by 6 bases and J by 0 bases, with 12 bases between them. CDR3 protein: CASSPLGDSNQPQHF. The CDR3 nucleotides are TGTGCCAGCAGCCCACTGGGGGATAGCAATCAGCCCCAGCATTTT. Full variable domain (rest looked up from reference TRBV28 and TRBJ1-5): DVKVTQSSRYLVKRTGEKVFLECVQDMDHENMFWYRQDPGLGLRLIYFSYDVKMKEKGDIPEGYSVSREKKERFSLILESASTNQTSMYLCASSPLGDSNQPQHFGDGTRLSIL.

The chain links TRBV11-1 to TRBJ2-1; the match to TRBD2 covers 10 bases. CDR1 is SGHAT, CDR2 FQDESV, per germline (reference sequence). V shed 2 bases, J shed 9 bases, and the junction held 7 bases outside the gene matches. This CDR3 is 15 amino acids long. As DNA, the CDR3 is TGTGCCAGCAGCTTATGGGCTAGCGGGAGTGGTGAGCAGTTCTTC. Translated: CASSLWASGSGEQFF.

This clonotype was detected ten times or more. The V gene is TRBV6-1, the J gene TRBJ2-7; D is unresolved. CDR1 is MNHNS, CDR2 SASEGT, per germline. Trimming removed 4 bases at V and 0 bases at J, with 10 bases between. The CDR3 is 14 amino acids. Written as DNA, the CDR3 is TGTGCCAGCAGTGCGGACGGTATCTCCTACGAGCAGTACTTC. Translated: CASSADGISYEQYF.

The sample holds a few counts of this clonotype. The chain carries TRBV19 and TRBJ1-4; 7 bases fit TRBD1. From germline, CDR1 is LNHDA and CDR2 SQIVND (reference sequence). This CDR3 contains 15 residues. J lost 8 bases, V lost 5 bases, and 11 bases had no gene match. CDR3 sequence: CASSERQGYQEKLFF. Written as DNA, the CDR3 is TGTGCCAGTAGTGAACGACAGGGATATCAAGAAAAACTGTTTTTT.

This clonotype showed up many times. This chain joins TRBV3-1 and TRBJ2-3; D may be TRBD2 (6 bases). The CDR3 is 13 residues long. The V and J ends lost 3 bases and 10 bases respectively, with 14 bases between them. Looked up from germline, CDR1 is LGHDT and CDR2 is YNNKEL (reference sequence). CDR3 DNA sequence: TGTGCCAGCAGCCAGCAAAGTGGAGGGGCGCAGTATTTT. Translating it yields CASSQQSGGAQYF.

By frequency in the sample, this clonotype is large (0.1 to 1%). The chain has TRBV20-1 and TRBJ1-5; D is perhaps TRBD1 (5 bases). This CDR3 has 16 residues. CDR1 and CDR2 (germline): DFQATT, SNEGSKA (reference sequence). V was shortened by 5 bases and J by 0 bases, with 17 bases between the two germline ends. The CDR3 DNA sequence: TGCAGTGCTGGGGGTCGCGGGACGCATAGCAATCAGCCCCAGCATTTT. The encoded protein is CSAGGRGTHSNQPQHF.

This clonotype was seen ten or more times. This chain connects TRBV20-1 to TRBJ2-1; the match to TRBD2 covers 7 bases. CDR1 is DFQATT and CDR2 is SNEGSKA in the germline V gene (reference sequence). V lost 5 bases, J lost 5 bases, and 9 bases stayed unmatched. The CDR3 contains 14 residues. The chain's CDR3 is CSAPRAGFNNEQFF. CDR3 coding DNA: TGCAGTGCTCCAAGAGCGGGATTCAACAATGAGCAGTTCTTC.

This clonotype appeared many times. The rearrangement uses TRBV11-2 and TRBJ2-1, with a possible D match to TRBD2 (5 bases). Trimming shortened V by 1 base and J by 5 bases, and 9 bases separated the two germline ends. Germline CDR1 and CDR2: SGHAT and FQNNGV. The CDR3 has 14 residues. The CDR3 bases are TGTGCCAGCAGCTTAGGCGGAGGCAACAATGAGCAGTTCTTC. It codes for CASSLGGGNNEQFF. Looking up the rest from reference TRBV11-2 and TRBJ2-1 gives the full variable domain: EAGVAQSPRYKIIEKRQSVAFWCNPISGHATLYWYQQILGQGPKLLIQFQNNGVVDDSQLPKDRFSAERLKGVDSTLKIQPAKLEDSAVYLCASSLGGGNNEQFFGPGTRLTVL.

In its sample, this clonotype was seen many times. CDR3 loop: CASSVQGGRTGNTIYF. The CDR3 coding sequence is TGTGCCAGTTCGGTACAGGGAGGAAGAACTGGAAACACCATATATTTT. V gene TRBV12-3 or TRBV12-4 combines with J gene TRBJ1-3; D perhaps matches TRBD1 (6 bases). Between the trimmed V and J ends, which lost 9 bases and 2 bases, there was a span of 20 bases. The CDR3 extends over 16 amino acids.

This clonotype was counted ten times or more. The chain combines TRBV5-1 with TRBJ1-1; 8 nucleotides match TRBD1. The germline V gene encodes CDR1 SGHRS and CDR2 YFSETQ. Trimming took 4 bases from V and 10 from J; bases not matched to a gene: 18. The CDR3 has 16 amino acids. The CDR3 is CASSNSQLQGGMVAFF. CDR3 sequence (DNA): TGCGCCAGCAGCAATTCACAGTTACAGGGGGGAATGGTAGCTTTCTTT.

The table lists this clonotype with many counts. The chain employs TRBV4-1 and TRBJ2-2; D not certain. Trimming took off 5 bases at V and 6 bases at J, with 7 bases between the two ends. The CDR3 has 12 residues. Germline V gives CDR1 MGHRA, CDR2 YSYEKL. In DNA form, the CDR3 reads TGCGCCAGCAGCATAGATGCCGGGGAGCTGTTTTTT. This translates into CASSIDAGELFF.